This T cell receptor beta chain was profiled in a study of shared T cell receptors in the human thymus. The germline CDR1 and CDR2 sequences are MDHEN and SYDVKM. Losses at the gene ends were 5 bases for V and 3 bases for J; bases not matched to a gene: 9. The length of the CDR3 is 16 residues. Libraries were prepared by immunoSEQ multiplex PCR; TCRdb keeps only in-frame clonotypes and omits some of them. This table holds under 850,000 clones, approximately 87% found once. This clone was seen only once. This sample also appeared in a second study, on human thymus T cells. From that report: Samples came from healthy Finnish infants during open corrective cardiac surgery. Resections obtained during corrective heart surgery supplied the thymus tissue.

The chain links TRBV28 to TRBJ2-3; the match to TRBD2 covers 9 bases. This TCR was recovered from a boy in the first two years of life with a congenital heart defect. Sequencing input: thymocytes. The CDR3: CASSVAGGPWTDTQYF. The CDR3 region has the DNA TGTGCCAGCAGTGTTGCGGGAGGGCCCTGGACAGATACGCAGTATTTT.